This is a list of T cell receptor beta chains from one sample in a study of shared clonotypes between healthy human individuals. The repertoire was sequenced with immunoSEQ multiplex PCR; TCRdb's copy has only in-frame clones and lacks some. The data show hundreds of thousands of clones, with just over 95% seen just once and under 0.25% held by the top ten. What was sequenced was naive CD8+ T cells sorted from blood. Receptors originate from a man aged 25-45 years in good health. Both conserved end residues are part of each CDR3. Fields, in order: D gene, clone size, J gene, V gene, CDR3 protein, CDR3 DNA. D genes are given only for firm matches. The size entry is marked missing in some rows and otherwise reads once, few, many or a size class.

D: TRBD2
size: .
J: TRBJ2-7
V: TRBV27
CDR3: CASSLSASGGVYEQYF
DNA: TGTGCCAGCAGTTTATCGGCTAGCGGGGGGGTATACGAGCAGTACTTC

D: .
size: .
J: TRBJ2-7
V: TRBV28
CDR3: CASSLSFGENPYEQYF
DNA: TGTGCCAGCAGTTTAAGTTTCGGGGAGAACCCCTACGAGCAGTACTTC

D: TRBD2
size: .
J: TRBJ2-7
V: TRBV5-4
CDR3: CASSLVSGRRDEQYF
DNA: TGTGCCAGCAGCTTGGTTAGCGGGAGGAGAGACGAGCAGTACTTC

D: .
size: .
J: TRBJ2-2
V: TRBV7-7
CDR3: CASIIAPSLFF
DNA: TGTGCTAGCATTATCGCGCCTTCCCTGTTTTTT

D: .
size: once
J: TRBJ2-7
V: TRBV27
CDR3: CASSLSGGGSYEQYF
DNA: TGTGCCAGCAGTTTAAGTGGTGGGGGCTCCTACGAGCAGTACTTC

D: .
size: .
J: TRBJ2-3
V: TRBV7-2
CDR3: CASSSSFGVDTQYF
DNA: TGTGCCAGCAGCTCCTCTTTCGGAGTAGATACGCAGTATTTT

D: .
size: once
J: TRBJ2-4
V: TRBV5-8
CDR3: CASSLVSGGGEILAKNIQYF
DNA: TGTGCCAGCAGCTTGGTCTCGGGAGGGGGCGAAATTTTAGCCAAAAACATTCAGTACTTC

D: .
size: .
J: TRBJ2-1
V: TRBV15
CDR3: CATRRYNEQFF
DNA: TGTGCCACCCGTAGGTACAATGAGCAGTTCTTC

D: .
size: .
J: TRBJ2-2
V: TRBV18
CDR3: CASLGQNTGELFF
DNA: TGTGCCAGCTTAGGACAGAACACCGGGGAGCTGTTTTTT

D: .
size: .
J: TRBJ2-1
V: TRBV7-3
CDR3: CASSPATGNEQFF
DNA: TGTGCCAGCAGCCCGGCAACGGGTAATGAGCAGTTCTTC

D: .
size: .
J: TRBJ2-7
V: TRBV29-1
CDR3: CSVGTNSFYEQYF
DNA: TGCAGCGTCGGGACCAATTCCTTCTACGAGCAGTACTTC

D: TRBD1
size: .
J: TRBJ2-1
V: TRBV7-9
CDR3: CASSAAGTGPREQFF
DNA: TGTGCCAGCAGCGCTGCGGGGACAGGTCCTCGTGAGCAGTTCTTC

D: .
size: .
J: TRBJ2-5
V: TRBV2
CDR3: CASSGETQYF
DNA: TGTGCCAGCAGTGGGGAGACCCAGTACTTC

D: .
size: .
J: TRBJ1-1
V: TRBV5-6
CDR3: CASSSGQGTEAFF
DNA: TGTGCCAGCAGCTCCGGGCAAGGTACTGAAGCTTTCTTT

D: TRBD1
size: .
J: TRBJ2-1
V: TRBV6-4
CDR3: CASSDWDRTNNEQFF
DNA: TGTGCCAGCAGTGATTGGGACAGAACAAACAATGAGCAGTTCTTC

D: .
size: .
J: TRBJ2-7
V: TRBV6-5
CDR3: CASRPRTAVSYEQYF
DNA: TGTGCCAGCAGACCCCGGACAGCCGTCTCCTACGAGCAGTACTTC

D: TRBD2
size: .
J: TRBJ2-5
V: TRBV5-4
CDR3: CASSLELAAQETQYF
DNA: TGTGCCAGCAGCTTGGAACTAGCGGCTCAAGAGACCCAGTACTTC

D: TRBD2
size: once
J: TRBJ2-5
V: TRBV28
CDR3: CASSGGLAEETQYF
DNA: TGTGCCAGCAGTGGGGGACTAGCGGAAGAGACCCAGTACTTC

D: .
size: once
J: TRBJ2-7
V: TRBV5-1
CDR3: CASSWTSGEQYF
DNA: TGCGCCAGCAGCTGGACGTCGGGGGAGCAGTACTTC

D: TRBD2
size: .
J: TRBJ2-7
V: TRBV29-1
CDR3: CSVEGLAGASYEQYF
DNA: TGCAGCGTTGAGGGACTAGCGGGAGCATCCTACGAGCAGTACTTC

D: .
size: .
J: TRBJ2-7
V: TRBV7-9
CDR3: CASSLTGEYEQYF
DNA: TGTGCCAGCAGCTTAACAGGAGAGTACGAGCAGTACTTC

D: TRBD2
size: .
J: TRBJ2-3
V: TRBV5-4
CDR3: CASSPGTSVDTQYF
DNA: TGTGCCAGCAGCCCCGGGACTAGCGTAGATACGCAGTATTTT

D: .
size: .
J: TRBJ2-1
V: TRBV10-3
CDR3: CAISTDARGRGHNEQFF
DNA: TGTGCCATCAGTACAGACGCCCGGGGGCGGGGGCACAATGAGCAGTTCTTC

D: .
size: .
J: TRBJ2-1
V: TRBV27
CDR3: CASTTPTAYNEQFF
DNA: TGTGCCAGCACCACCCCGACAGCTTACAATGAGCAGTTCTTC

D: .
size: .
J: TRBJ1-1
V: TRBV27
CDR3: CASSLVGMNTEAFF
DNA: TGTGCCAGCAGTTTGGTAGGGATGAACACTGAAGCTTTCTTT

D: .
size: .
J: TRBJ2-7
V: TRBV11-2
CDR3: CASSATVWEQYF
DNA: TGTGCCAGCAGCGCCACAGTCTGGGAGCAGTACTTC

D: .
size: .
J: TRBJ2-1
V: TRBV27
CDR3: CASSAIAAHNEQFF
DNA: TGTGCCAGCAGTGCCATAGCGGCACACAATGAGCAGTTCTTC

D: TRBD2
size: .
J: TRBJ2-3
V: TRBV9
CDR3: CASSSRPTVGAAGDTQYF
DNA: TGTGCCAGCAGCTCTCGACCGACAGTCGGGGCAGCGGGGGATACGCAGTATTTT

D: .
size: .
J: TRBJ2-1
V: TRBV9
CDR3: CASSVDTGPYNEQFF
DNA: TGTGCCAGCAGCGTAGACACAGGGCCCTACAATGAGCAGTTCTTC

D: TRBD2
size: .
J: TRBJ2-7
V: TRBV4-1
CDR3: CASSHPSSGSEQYF
DNA: TGCGCCAGCAGCCACCCCTCTAGCGGGAGTGAGCAGTACTTC

D: .
size: .
J: TRBJ2-3
V: TRBV9
CDR3: CASSVPPTDTQYF
DNA: TGTGCCAGCAGCGTTCCTCCCACAGATACGCAGTATTTT

D: TRBD2
size: .
J: TRBJ2-7
V: TRBV4-1
CDR3: CASRLGLADSYEQYF
DNA: TGCGCCAGCAGGTTGGGGCTAGCGGATTCCTACGAGCAGTACTTC

D: .
size: .
J: TRBJ2-1
V: TRBV9
CDR3: CASSTLVYNEQFF
DNA: TGTGCCAGCAGTACACTAGTTTACAATGAGCAGTTCTTC

D: TRBD1
size: .
J: TRBJ1-5
V: TRBV4-2
CDR3: CASSQEVRDSQPQHF
DNA: TGTGCCAGCAGCCAAGAGGTTCGGGACAGTCAGCCCCAGCATTTT

D: TRBD1
size: .
J: TRBJ1-4
V: TRBV9
CDR3: CASSVAGQFNEKLFF
DNA: TGTGCCAGCAGCGTAGCGGGACAGTTTAATGAAAAACTGTTTTTT

D: .
size: .
J: TRBJ1-1
V: TRBV7-9
CDR3: CASSSVGGRANTEAFF
DNA: TGTGCCAGCAGCTCGGTGGGTGGCAGGGCGAACACTGAAGCTTTCTTT

D: .
size: .
J: TRBJ2-2
V: TRBV19
CDR3: CASSIVGNTGELFF
DNA: TGTGCCAGTAGTATCGTGGGGAACACCGGGGAGCTGTTTTTT

D: TRBD1
size: .
J: TRBJ2-7
V: TRBV11-1
CDR3: CASSFLKQGAAYEQYF
DNA: TGTGCCAGCAGCTTCTTGAAACAGGGGGCCGCCTACGAGCAGTACTTC

D: TRBD2
size: .
J: TRBJ2-7
V: TRBV4-1
CDR3: CASSPGTSGRYEQYF
DNA: TGCGCCAGCAGCCCTGGGACTAGCGGCCGTTACGAGCAGTACTTC

D: .
size: .
J: TRBJ2-2
V: TRBV28
CDR3: CASSSTLLRGNTGELFF
DNA: TGTGCCAGCAGTTCAACTCTCCTCAGGGGAAACACCGGGGAGCTGTTTTTT

D: .
size: .
J: TRBJ2-7
V: TRBV14
CDR3: CASSQDPHRTGLNEQYF
DNA: TGTGCCAGCAGCCAAGATCCTCACCGCACGGGTCTAAACGAGCAGTACTTC

D: .
size: .
J: TRBJ1-5
V: TRBV7-9
CDR3: CASRQGGQPQHF
DNA: TGTGCCAGCAGGCAGGGCGGTCAGCCCCAGCATTTT

D: .
size: .
J: TRBJ1-5
V: TRBV4-1
CDR3: CASSQEPGLADNQPQHF
DNA: TGCGCCAGCAGCCAGGAACCGGGGTTAGCGGACAATCAGCCCCAGCATTTT

D: TRBD1
size: .
J: TRBJ2-7
V: TRBV4-3
CDR3: CASSQGTGVEQYF
DNA: TGCGCCAGCAGCCAAGGTACAGGGGTCGAGCAGTACTTC

D: .
size: .
J: TRBJ1-2
V: TRBV7-9
CDR3: CASSPGTNGYTF
DNA: TGTGCCAGCAGCCCCGGGACAAATGGCTACACCTTC